Shown below are 18 T cell receptor beta chains from a single sample sequenced in a study of stem cell transplantation in POMP-related autoinflammatory disease. The protocol was immunoSEQ multiplex PCR, while the TCRdb copy is restricted to in-frame clones and leaves out a portion. The repertoire holds approximately 30,000 clones, with about 86% as singletons. The material sequenced was CD4+ T cells from PBMCs, taken before stem cell transplantation. Receptors were obtained from a human donor with POMP-related autoinflammation and immune dysregulation (PRAID).

This chain links TRBV11-2 with TRBJ1-1, with D perhaps TRBD1 (5 bases). Germline CDR1 is SGHAT and CDR2 is FQNNGV. Trimming left V 4 bases short and J 7 bases short, with 13 bases between. The CDR3 covers 13 residues. CDR3 protein: CASSSPRRGEAFF. As DNA, the CDR3 is TGTGCCAGCAGCTCACCTAGGAGGGGTGAAGCTTTCTTT.

V usage is TRBV7-2 and J usage is TRBJ2-2, with D uncertain. Germline CDR1 and CDR2: SGHTA and FQGNSA. V lost 2 bases and J 4 bases, leaving 11 bases between the germline ends. This CDR3 region has 15 residues. CDR3 sequence (DNA): TGTGCCAGCAGCTTAAAAGGTGTTGGCACCGGGGAGCTGTTTTTT. The encoded protein is CASSLKGVGTGELFF.

This chain uses TRBV5-6 with TRBJ2-6, with D possibly called TRBD1 or TRBD2 (5 bases each). The V end was cut by 0 bases, the J end by 5 bases, with 21 bases between. Germline V gives CDR1 SGHDT, CDR2 YYEEEE. CDR3 length: 19 amino acids. CDR3 in amino acids: CASSLGRPGRAFRANVLTF. The CDR3, as DNA: TGTGCCAGCAGCTTGGGACGGCCGGGACGAGCTTTCCGGGCCAACGTCCTGACTTTC.

This clone was seen only a few times. The rearrangement joins TRBV27 to TRBJ2-7; TRBD2 matches at 11 bases. The CDR3 runs to 14 residues. Trimming cost V 6 bases and J 3 bases; bases outside gene matches: 4. Germline V gene data show CDR1 as MNHEY and CDR2 as SMNVEV (reference sequence). The CDR3 protein is CASRPGLAVYEQYF. CDR3 in DNA: TGTGCCAGCAGACCGGGACTAGCGGTCTACGAGCAGTACTTC.

The chain is built from TRBV2 and TRBJ1-1; 7 bases map to TRBD1. Trimming cost V 11 bases and J 1 base; bases outside gene matches: 7. This CDR3 comprises 13 residues. From germline, CDR1 is SNHLY and CDR2 FYNNEI. Written as DNA, the CDR3 is TGTGCCGGGAGACAGGGTCCGAACACTGAAGCTTTCTTT. It encodes CAGRQGPNTEAFF.

The chain recombines TRBV7-9 with TRBJ2-5, with TRBD1 as a possible D gene (6 bases). The end of the DNA fits TRBJ2-7 better, so the J call may be wrong. This CDR3 comprises 13 residues. CDR1 is SEHNR, CDR2 FQNEAQ, per germline (reference sequence). CDR3 nucleotide sequence: TGTGCCAGCAGCTTGGACAGAGCCTACGAGCAGTACTTC. Protein sequence: CASSLDRAYEQYF.

The chain uses TRBV5-1 and TRBJ2-7, with TRBD2 matching over 8 bases. The germline gives CDR1 SGHRS, CDR2 YFSETQ. V shed 2 bases, J shed 2 bases, and the junction held 3 bases outside the gene matches. The CDR3 length is 14 residues. For the CDR3, the DNA is TGCGCCAGCAGCTTCAACGGGAGGGCCTACGAGCAGTACTTC. This translates into CASSFNGRAYEQYF.

This clone has a handful of counts. The rearrangement links TRBV4-2 to TRBJ1-5, with no clear D. The germline CDR1 and CDR2 sequences are LGHNA and YNFKEQ. The V gene lost 2 bases and the J gene lost 2 bases, with 16 bases spanning the gap. The CDR3 contains 17 residues. CDR3 nucleotides: TGTGCCAGCAGCCAAAGACCCGACACAGATGGCAATCAGCCCCAGCATTTT. Translating gives CASSQRPDTDGNQPQHF.

The gene calls are TRBV6-6 and TRBJ1-4, with 7 bases that match TRBD1. The junction had 12 bases not matched to a gene; V was cut back by 4 bases and J by 10 bases. The CDR3 is made up of 15 amino acids. Germline-derived CDR1 and CDR2 are MNHNY and SVGAGI (reference sequence). As DNA, the CDR3 is TGTGCCAGCAGTTTTCGCGGGACAGAAGACTCAAAACTGTTTTTT. Amino acid sequence: CASSFRGTEDSKLFF.

The CDR3 DNA follows: TGCAGCGTTCTCCAAGAGACCCAGTACTTC. This encodes CSVLQETQYF. This chain joins TRBV29-1 and TRBJ2-5; D not certain. V lost 5 bases and J 1 base, leaving 2 bases between the germline ends. The CDR3 loop spans 10 amino acids. Germline V gene sequence: CDR1 SQVTM, CDR2 ANQGSEA.

The chain joins TRBV18 to TRBJ2-5, with D hard to call. Per germline, CDR1 KGHSH and CDR2 LQKENI. V lost 2 bases and J 4 bases, leaving 2 bases between the germline ends. The CDR3 consists of 11 residues. The CDR3, as DNA: TGTGCCAGCTCACCAGGAGAGACCCAGTACTTC. This sequence encodes CASSPGETQYF.

The V and J genes are TRBV7-2 and TRBJ2-3, with D perhaps TRBD1 (5 bases). Germline-derived CDR1 and CDR2 are SGHTA and FQGNSA. This CDR3 has 15 residues. Deletions cut 0 bases from V and 3 bases from J, with 10 bases between. CDR3 bases: TGTGCCAGCAGCTTAGCCCCCCCAGGGACAGATACGCAGTATTTT. It yields the protein CASSLAPPGTDTQYF.

The chain carries TRBV5-1 and TRBJ2-5; no firm D call. The CDR3 covers 12 residues. The germline V gene encodes CDR1 SGHRS and CDR2 YFSETQ. V dropped 4 bases and J dropped 4 bases, with 8 bases sitting between them. The CDR3, as DNA: TGCGCCAGCAGCGTCGGTCGAGAGACCCAGTACTTC. This sequence encodes CASSVGRETQYF. Based on the CDR3 plus reference TRBV5-1 and TRBJ2-5, the full variable domain is KAGVTQTPRYLIKTRGQQVTLSCSPISGHRSVSWYQQTPGQGLQFLFEYFSETQRNKGNFPGRFSGRQFSNSRSEMNVSTLELGDSALYLCASSVGRETQYFGPGTRLLVL.

The chain joins TRBV10-3 to TRBJ2-3; D tentatively fits TRBD1 or TRBD2 (6 bases each). Germline loops: CDR1 ENHRY, CDR2 SYGVKD. The germline V and J ends were trimmed by 10 bases and 6 bases, with 23 bases remaining between them. The CDR3 extends over 15 amino acids. The chain's CDR3 is CATGDRSNTLDTQYF. DNA for the CDR3: TGTGCCACGGGAGACAGGAGTAATACGTTGGATACGCAGTATTTT.

The rearrangement uses TRBV10-2 and TRBJ1-1; TRBD1 might be the D (5 bases). V lost 2 bases and J lost 5, with 9 bases in between. The CDR3 consists of 13 residues. Per the germline V gene, CDR1 is WSHSY and CDR2 is SAAADI. The chain's CDR3 is CASSETRVTEAFF. The CDR3 nucleotides read TGCGCCAGCAGTGAGACCAGGGTAACTGAAGCTTTCTTT.

The chain employs TRBV4-1 and TRBJ2-1, with a tentative D call TRBD2 (6 bases). The CDR3 contains 16 residues. From germline, CDR1 is MGHRA and CDR2 YSYEKL. V was trimmed by 0 bases and J by 0 bases, leaving 9 bases between them. The CDR3, as DNA: TGCGCCAGCAGCCAAGAAGCGGGTAGCTCCTACAATGAGCAGTTCTTC. Protein sequence: CASSQEAGSSYNEQFF.

The gene calls are TRBV28 and TRBJ2-7, with D possibly being TRBD1 or TRBD2 (5 bases each). The CDR3 loop spans 17 amino acids. Looked up from germline, CDR1 is MDHEN and CDR2 is SYDVKM. The ends were cut back, 5 bases at V and 0 bases at J, with 20 bases in the middle. The CDR3 spells CASSLNLGELLSYEQYF. The CDR3 DNA is TGTGCCAGCAGTCTCAACCTGGGGGAGCTACTCTCCTACGAGCAGTACTTC.

The chain combines TRBV9 with TRBJ2-2; D is ambiguous. Germline V gives CDR1 SGDLS, CDR2 YYNGEE. This CDR3 has 13 amino acids. Trimming took 0 bases from V and 3 from J, leaving 3 bases between them. The CDR3 loop is CASSVVDTGELFF. The DNA for the CDR3 is TGTGCCAGCAGCGTAGTCGACACCGGGGAGCTGTTTTTT. Combining the CDR3 with reference TRBV9 and TRBJ2-2 gives the whole variable domain DSGVTQTPKHLITATGQRVTLRCSPRSGDLSVYWYQQSLDQGLQFLIQYYNGEERAKGNILERFSAQQFPDLHSELNLSSLELGDSALYFCASSVVDTGELFFGEGSRLTVL.